The 21 T cell receptor beta chains below come from one sample, sequenced in a study of blood T cell repertoires in COVID-19. Repertoires were generated with immunoSEQ multiplex PCR, while TCRdb's copy carries only in-frame clones and drops some. The sample lists over 300,000 clones, 70% to 90% occurring once. The sequenced material came from peripheral blood. These receptors all stem from a man aged 35 to 55 with acute or convalescent COVID-19.

This clone has only one observation. This rearrangement joins TRBV15 to TRBJ2-6; TRBD1 might be the D (5 bases). The CDR3 loop spans 18 amino acids. The germline V and J ends were trimmed by 0 bases and 1 base, with 13 bases remaining between them. From germline, CDR1 is LNHNV and CDR2 YYDKDF (reference sequence). This CDR3 reads CATSRDRRQGSGANVLTF. CDR3 sequence (DNA): TGTGCCACCAGCAGAGATCGTCGTCAGGGTTCTGGGGCCAACGTCCTGACTTTC.

The rearrangement joins TRBV12-3 or TRBV12-4 to TRBJ1-2; the match to TRBD1 covers 7 bases. V was pared by 6 bases and J by 7 bases, with 2 bases of the junction left unmatched. The CDR3 is 11 residues long. In DNA, the CDR3 is TGTGCCAGCAGGACAGGGCCTGGCTACACCTTC. Amino acid sequence: CASRTGPGYTF.

This clone showed up just once. The V and J genes are TRBV9 and TRBJ2-2; 9 bases line up with TRBD1. There are 16 residues in the CDR3. Germline loops: CDR1 SGDLS, CDR2 YYNGEE. V dropped 4 bases and J dropped 5; count of bases not matched to a gene: 9. CDR3 sequence reads: CASSPRQGVKTGELFF. DNA of the CDR3: TGTGCCAGCAGCCCCCGACAGGGGGTGAAGACCGGGGAGCTGTTTTTT.

This clone is a singleton in its sample. V gene TRBV5-1 combines with J gene TRBJ1-2; no definite D call. The CDR3 loop spans 13 amino acids. V gave up 3 bases and J gave up 8 bases, with 14 bases separating them. CDR1 is SGHRS, CDR2 YFSETQ, per germline. The CDR3: CASSSTRGEGYTF. CDR3 DNA: TGCGCCAGCAGCTCGACCCGGGGTGAGGGCTACACCTTC.

The chain employs TRBV9 and TRBJ2-1; the match to TRBD2 covers 11 bases. Trimming took 0 bases from V and 9 from J; bases not matched to a gene: 5. This CDR3 is built from 15 residues. Germline-derived CDR1 and CDR2 are SGDLS and YYNGEE. For the CDR3, the DNA is TGTGCCAGCAGCGTAGCACTAGCGGGAGAAGGTGAGCAGTTCTTC. Its protein product is CASSVALAGEGEQFF.

The chain carries TRBV27 and TRBJ2-7, with D perhaps TRBD2 (6 bases). With 0 bases removed from V and 5 bases from J, the gap between germline ends came to 14 bases. This CDR3 has 15 residues. Germline V gene sequence: CDR1 MNHEY, CDR2 SMNVEV (reference sequence). The CDR3 sequence is CASSLSSGYRNEQYF. The CDR3 bases are TGTGCCAGCAGTTTATCAAGCGGGTATCGTAACGAGCAGTACTTC.

Written as DNA, the CDR3 is TGTGCCAGCAGCTTTTACTACGAGCAGTACTTC. This codes for CASSFYYEQYF. This chain links TRBV14 with TRBJ2-7, with no clear D. Trimming removed 5 bases at V and 3 bases at J, with 5 bases between. CDR1 is SGHDN, CDR2 FVKESK, per germline. CDR3 length: 11 amino acids.

The rearrangement joins TRBV27 to TRBJ2-7; 8 bases map to TRBD1. Germline V gene sequence: CDR1 MNHEY, CDR2 SMNVEV (reference sequence). V gave up 2 bases and J gave up 0 bases; unmatched junction bases: 3. CDR3 length: 15 residues. In DNA, the CDR3 is TGTGCCAGCAGTTTAGGGACAGGTAGCTCCTACGAGCAGTACTTC. Its translation is CASSLGTGSSYEQYF.

This clone occurred once. The chain carries TRBV10-3 and TRBJ2-5; TRBD2 matches 9 bases. Trimming took 7 bases from V and 2 from J; bases not matched to a gene: 2. Germline V gene sequence: CDR1 ENHRY, CDR2 SYGVKD. This CDR3 has 13 residues. The CDR3 DNA sequence: TGTGCCATCACCGCGGGGGGGCAAGAGACCCAGTACTTC. This gives the protein CAITAGGQETQYF.

The rearrangement links TRBV3-1 (or the pseudogene TRBV3-2) to TRBJ2-5; 10 bases agree with TRBD1. Germline CDR1 reads LGHDT; CDR2 reads YNNKEL (reference sequence). This CDR3 region has 16 residues. Trimming at V came to 3 bases and at J to 5 bases, leaving 9 bases not matched to a gene. The CDR3 DNA sequence: TGTGCCAGCAGCCAGGAATTGACAGGGGGCATTGAGACCCAGTACTTC. Its translation is CASSQELTGGIETQYF.

V and J are TRBV11-2 and TRBJ2-1; 10 bases are a match to TRBD2. Losses at the gene ends were 6 bases for V and 7 bases for J; bases not matched to a gene: 12. This CDR3 region has 16 residues. CDR1 is SGHAT, CDR2 FQNNGV, per germline. CDR3 nucleotides: TGTGCCAGCAGGCCTAGCGGGGGCCATTTTTTTAATGAGCAGTTCTTC. Its protein is CASRPSGGHFFNEQFF. The full variable domain, with the rest looked up from reference TRBV11-2 and TRBJ2-1, is EAGVAQSPRYKIIEKRQSVAFWCNPISGHATLYWYQQILGQGPKLLIQFQNNGVVDDSQLPKDRFSAERLKGVDSTLKIQPAKLEDSAVYLCASRPSGGHFFNEQFFGPGTRLTVL.

The chain carries TRBV3-1 (or the pseudogene TRBV3-2) and TRBJ2-3; a possible D gene is TRBD2 (6 bases). Germline loops: CDR1 LGHDT, CDR2 YNNKEL (reference sequence). CDR3 length: 18 amino acids. Trimming pared 2 bases from V and 2 bases from J, leaving 20 bases between. This CDR3 reads CASSQYQVGGKFTDTQYF. The CDR3 DNA reads TGTGCCAGCAGCCAATACCAAGTCGGGGGTAAGTTCACAGATACGCAGTATTTT.

This sequence joins TRBV27 and TRBJ1-6, with TRBD1 matching over 8 bases. Germline CDR1 is MNHEY and CDR2 is SMNVEV (reference sequence). V trimming: 4 bases; J trimming: 3 bases; junction bases outside the gene matches: 14. The CDR3 runs 19 residues. The CDR3 is CASSSRGLQGPVYNSPLHF. The CDR3 DNA is TGTGCCAGCAGTTCCAGGGGGCTTCAGGGTCCCGTCTATAATTCACCCCTCCACTTT.

This clone was observed a few times. The chain uses TRBV6-5 and TRBJ2-1; 15 bases are shared with TRBD2. Per the germline V gene, CDR1 is MNHEY and CDR2 is SVGAGI. The ends lost 8 bases at V and 9 bases at J; junction bases unmatched: 8. The CDR3 is made up of 15 amino acids. CDR3 protein: CASVRTSGGAGEQFF. CDR3 nucleotide sequence: TGTGCCAGCGTAAGGACTAGCGGGGGGGCCGGTGAGCAGTTCTTC.

The chain carries TRBV10-1 and TRBJ2-1; no clear D gene. This CDR3 is 16 amino acids long. Germline lookup yields CDR1 WNHNN and CDR2 SYGVQD (reference sequence). V dropped 2 bases and J dropped 4 bases, with 15 bases sitting between them. The CDR3 DNA reads as TGCGCCAGCAGTGAGCATGGCCCGCCTGCATACAATGAGCAGTTCTTC. Translating it yields CASSEHGPPAYNEQFF.

The chain combines TRBV6-4 with TRBJ2-3; 11 bases match TRBD1. This CDR3 comprises 17 residues. V lost 2 bases, J lost 4 bases, and 8 bases stayed unmatched. Germline values: CDR1 MRHNA, CDR2 SNTAGT. The CDR3 nucleotides are TGTGCCAGCAGTGACCACGGACCGGGACAGGGGGCAGATACGCAGTATTTT. It specifies CASSDHGPGQGADTQYF.

The rearrangement links TRBV7-6 to TRBJ2-1, with unresolved D. Germline CDR1 and CDR2: SGHVS and FNYEAQ. V gave up 6 bases and J gave up 4 bases, with 19 bases separating them. The CDR3 sequence is 16 residues long. The CDR3 is CASSPHARRNYNEQFF. The CDR3 region has the DNA TGTGCCAGCAGTCCACACGCGAGGCGGAATTACAATGAGCAGTTCTTC.

This clone was detected only once. The chain joins TRBV19 to TRBJ2-7, with D perhaps TRBD1 (5 bases). V lost 4 bases and J lost 3, with 10 bases in between. Germline values: CDR1 LNHDA, CDR2 SQIVND (reference sequence). The CDR3 runs 13 residues. This chain's CDR3 is CASSNRGNYEQYF. CDR3 DNA: TGTGCCAGTAGTAATAGGGGTAACTACGAGCAGTACTTC.

This rearrangement joins TRBV10-3 to TRBJ2-7; 12 bases map to TRBD1. The CDR3 consists of 14 residues. The trim removed 10 bases at V and 9 bases at J, leaving 13 bases unmatched. Germline V CDR1 and CDR2: ENHRY, SYGVKD. This CDR3 reads CATQPGQGAGGQYF. The CDR3 coding sequence is TGTGCCACCCAACCGGGACAGGGGGCAGGTGGGCAGTACTTC.

This clone was recorded a few times. The J gene is TRBJ2-3, the V gene TRBV7-3; a weak D match, TRBD2 (6 bases). V gave up 5 bases and J gave up 2 bases, with 14 bases separating them. The CDR3 runs to 15 residues. CDR1 and CDR2 from the germline V gene are SGHTA and FQGTGA. As DNA, the CDR3 is TGTGCCAGCAGCCCGCAGGGACTTAACACAGATACGCAGTATTTT. This encodes CASSPQGLNTDTQYF.

A few counts support this clone. This chain joins TRBV7-2 and TRBJ2-3; 16 bases are shared with TRBD2. This CDR3 has 17 residues. Trimming cost V 5 bases and J 2 bases; bases outside gene matches: 4. Germline CDR1 reads SGHTA; CDR2 reads FQGNSA. The CDR3 region has the DNA TGTGCCAGCAGCAAGGGGACTAGCGGGGGGGCCACAGATACGCAGTATTTT. Amino acids: CASSKGTSGGATDTQYF. Together with reference TRBV7-2 and TRBJ2-3, the CDR3 gives the full variable domain: GAGVSQSPSNKVTEKGKDVELRCDPISGHTALYWYRQSLGQGLEFLIYFQGNSAPDKSGLPSDRFSAERTGGSVSTLTIQRTQQEDSAVYLCASSKGTSGGATDTQYFGPGTRLTVL.